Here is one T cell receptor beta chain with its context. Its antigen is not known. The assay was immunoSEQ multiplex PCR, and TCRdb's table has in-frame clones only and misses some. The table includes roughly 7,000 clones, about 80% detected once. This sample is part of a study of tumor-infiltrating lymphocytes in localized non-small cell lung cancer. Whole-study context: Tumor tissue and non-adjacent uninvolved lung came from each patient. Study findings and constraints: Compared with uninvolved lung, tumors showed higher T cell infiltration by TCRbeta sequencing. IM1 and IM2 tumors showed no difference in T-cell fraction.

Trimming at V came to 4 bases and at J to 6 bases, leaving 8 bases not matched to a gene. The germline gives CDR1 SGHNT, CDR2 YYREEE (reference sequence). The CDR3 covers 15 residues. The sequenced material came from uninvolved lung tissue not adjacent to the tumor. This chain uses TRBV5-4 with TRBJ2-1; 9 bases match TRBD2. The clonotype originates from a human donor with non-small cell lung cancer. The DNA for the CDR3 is TGTGCCAGCAGCCCAACAGCGGGGGGAATCAATGAGCAGTTCTTC. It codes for CASSPTAGGINEQFF.